In this sample, the clone carrying this T cell receptor (beta chain) turned up a few times. Antigen specificity is unknown. The data stem from a study of beta chain features in type 1 diabetes. This CDR3 is 15 amino acids long. Germline V gene lookup returns CDR1 SGHRS and CDR2 YFSETQ. V lost 0 bases and J lost 8, with 17 bases in between. The investigators reverse transcribed all of the isolated RNA, so they sequenced expressed TCRB transcripts. Using immunoSEQ multiplex PCR, the repertoire was profiled, and TCRdb retains in-frame clones only, with some absent. The sample holds about 640,000 clones, around 11% seen once. General study results and limits: Type 1 diabetes patients had moderately but significantly shorter TCRB CDR3s in all four CD4+ subsets.

Sample: naive CD4+ T cells from blood. The receptor was derived from a man under 40 with type 1 diabetes. The chain recombines TRBV5-1 with TRBJ1-2, with a possible D match to TRBD1 (5 bases). Here the CDR3 DNA reads TGCGCCAGCAGCTTGGGAGGGGAAAGGAGAAAGGGCTACACCTTC. It translates to CASSLGGERRKGYTF.